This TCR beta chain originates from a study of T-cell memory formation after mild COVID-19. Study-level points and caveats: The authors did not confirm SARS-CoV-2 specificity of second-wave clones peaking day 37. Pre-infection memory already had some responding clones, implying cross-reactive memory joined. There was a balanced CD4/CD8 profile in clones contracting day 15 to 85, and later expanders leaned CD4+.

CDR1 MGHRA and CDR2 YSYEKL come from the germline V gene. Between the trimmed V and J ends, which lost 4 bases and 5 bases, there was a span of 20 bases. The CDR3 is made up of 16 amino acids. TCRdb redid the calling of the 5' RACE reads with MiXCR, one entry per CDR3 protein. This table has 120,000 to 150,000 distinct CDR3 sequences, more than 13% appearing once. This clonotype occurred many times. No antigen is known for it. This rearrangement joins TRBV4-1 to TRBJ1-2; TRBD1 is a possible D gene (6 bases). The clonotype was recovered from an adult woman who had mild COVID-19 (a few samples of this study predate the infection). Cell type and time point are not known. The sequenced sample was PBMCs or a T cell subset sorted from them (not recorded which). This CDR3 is CASSPERGNQAYGYTF. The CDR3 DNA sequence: TGCGCCAGCAGCCCAGAGAGGGGGAACCAAGCGTATGGCTACACCTTC.